This T cell receptor (beta chain) was captured by sequencing in a study of human versus mouse CDR3 diversity and MHC coevolution. The overall study: Valid reads per sample ranged from roughly 5.5 x 10^6 to 1.7 x 10^7.

CDR3 length: 15 amino acids. V was clipped by 0 bases and J by 2 bases, with 8 bases between them. Germline V gene data show CDR1 as SGHRS and CDR2 as YFSETQ. The table came from immunoSEQ multiplex PCR; TCRdb's copy has only in-frame clones and leaves some out. The sample lists tens of thousands of clones, 85% to 95% occurring once. V and J are TRBV5-1 and TRBJ1-4, with a tentative D call TRBD1 (5 bases). This clonotype originated in a person aged 25-75 years in good health. The sequenced sample was naive CD4+ T cells from blood. Described subset: CD45RO-negative CD62L-positive naive CD4 T cells. The DNA of the CDR3 is TGCGCCAGCAGCTTGGTGGGGGGTACTAATGAAAAACTGTTTTTT. Translating gives CASSLVGGTNEKLFF.